One sample yielded the 11 T cell receptor beta chains listed below, sequenced in a study of T cell responses to AZD1222 COVID-19 vaccine. Using immunoSEQ multiplex PCR, the repertoire was profiled, and TCRdb retains in-frame clones only, with some absent. The sample includes about 110,000 clones, approximately 85% of them seen just once. This material consisted of peripheral blood, taken on day 0 of MenACWY control vaccination. Receptor source: an adult in good health.

The rearrangement uses TRBV19 and TRBJ1-2, with D hard to call. Looked up from germline, CDR1 is LNHDA and CDR2 is SQIVND (reference sequence). The germline V and J ends were trimmed by 1 base and 8 bases, with 14 bases remaining between them. The CDR3 has 14 amino acids. CDR3 coding DNA: TGTGCCAGTAGTATAGCGTCGCAGCCCATCGGCTACACCTTC. It is translated as CASSIASQPIGYTF. Supplemented by reference TRBV19 and TRBJ1-2, the full variable domain reads DGGITQSPKYLFRKEGQNVTLSCEQNLNHDAMYWYRQDPGQGLRLIYYSQIVNDFQKGDIAEGYSVSREKKESFPLTVTSAQKNPTAFYLCASSIASQPIGYTFGSGTRLTVV.

The rearrangement links TRBV28 to TRBJ1-4; D perhaps matches TRBD1 (6 bases). V was pared by 6 bases and J by 6 bases, with 17 bases between. The V gene's germline CDR1 is MDHEN and CDR2 SYDVKM. CDR3 length equals 15 residues. This chain's CDR3 is CASSSGQTIHEKLFF. In DNA form, the CDR3 reads TGTGCCAGCAGCTCTGGACAGACGATACATGAAAAACTGTTTTTT.

The chain carries TRBV6-2 or TRBV6-3 and TRBJ1-6; no reliable D call. The V gene's germline CDR1 is MNHEY and CDR2 SVGEGT. V was pared by 5 bases and J by 10 bases, with 9 bases between. The CDR3 runs 12 residues. The CDR3 protein is CASSAVGSPLHF. In DNA, the CDR3 is TGTGCCAGCAGTGCAGTAGGATCACCCCTCCACTTT.

The V gene is TRBV15, the J gene TRBJ1-4; D might be TRBD1 (5 bases). Germline values: CDR1 LNHNV, CDR2 YYDKDF (reference sequence). V was trimmed by 7 bases and J by 3 bases, leaving 9 bases between them. The CDR3 loop spans 13 amino acids. The DNA of the CDR3 is TGTGCCACCACCGAAGGGGCTAATGAAAAACTGTTTTTT. Protein: CATTEGANEKLFF.

The V gene is TRBV7-3, the J gene TRBJ1-1; D may be TRBD1 (5 bases). This CDR3 has 14 amino acids. V lost 2 bases, J lost 5 bases, and 12 bases lay in between. Germline lookup yields CDR1 SGHTA and CDR2 FQGTGA. The DNA for the CDR3 is TGTGCCAGCAGCTTAGACGGGGCCGGTACTGAAGCTTTCTTT. The encoded protein is CASSLDGAGTEAFF.

The gene calls are TRBV28 and TRBJ1-2; D remains unclear. This CDR3 comprises 12 residues. Germline values: CDR1 MDHEN, CDR2 SYDVKM. Trimming removed 6 bases at V and 2 bases at J, with 7 bases between. The CDR3 DNA follows: TGTGCCAGCAGCCTCGACAACTATGGCTACACCTTC. This sequence encodes CASSLDNYGYTF.

The V call is TRBV27, the J call TRBJ1-1; D might be TRBD1 (6 bases). V gave up 3 bases and J gave up 6 bases, with 14 bases separating them. Per germline, CDR1 MNHEY and CDR2 SMNVEV (reference sequence). The CDR3 sequence is 14 residues long. The CDR3 reads CASSLALEGAEAFF. CDR3 nucleotide sequence: TGTGCCAGCAGTTTGGCCCTCGAGGGGGCTGAAGCTTTCTTT.

V gene TRBV4-1 combines with J gene TRBJ1-6, with TRBD1 matching over 10 bases. J was trimmed by 12 bases and V by 3 bases; bases with no gene match: 11. The V gene's germline CDR1 is MGHRA and CDR2 YSYEKL. The CDR3 is made up of 16 amino acids. CDR3 bases: TGCGCCAGCAGCCAGCCGGGACAGGGGTTGAGGAAACCCCTCCACTTT. Amino acid sequence: CASSQPGQGLRKPLHF.

CDR3 DNA: TGCAGCGTCGACGGGGGCGGGCCCGCTTTCTTT. It translates to CSVDGGGPAFF. The rearrangement links TRBV29-1 to TRBJ1-1; D is perhaps TRBD1 (6 bases). Looked up from germline, CDR1 is SQVTM and CDR2 is ANQGSEA. Trimming pared 6 bases from V and 11 bases from J, leaving 16 bases between. This CDR3 contains 11 residues.

This clone was counted only a few times. CDR3 nucleotides: TGTGCCAGCAGCAAACGATCGGCCAGAGCCTACGAGCAGTACTTC. Amino acid sequence: CASSKRSARAYEQYF. V and J are TRBV21-1 and TRBJ2-7. TRBV21-1 is marked as a pseudogene. The CDR3 has 15 amino acids.

This rearrangement joins TRBV5-1 to TRBJ2-3, with 11 bases identical to TRBD2. From germline, CDR1 is SGHRS and CDR2 YFSETQ. The ends lost 3 bases at V and 5 bases at J; junction bases unmatched: 8. The CDR3 is 16 residues long. The CDR3 here is CASSSQTSGVIDTQYF. CDR3 bases: TGCGCCAGCAGCTCTCAGACTAGCGGGGTGATAGATACGCAGTATTTT.